The source of this T cell receptor beta chain is a study of shared clonotypes between healthy human individuals. The study, taken as a whole, reports: Naive subsets usually exceeded memory subsets in estimated richness. A few donors held approximately 5% of naive CD4 clonotypes in common. In having few donors, the study represented limited genetic and exposure-history diversity.

The donors were all Caucasian adults (living in Nashville, Tennessee). The CDR3 length is 13 residues. Germline values: CDR1 SEHNR, CDR2 FQNEAQ (reference sequence). The germline V and J ends were trimmed by 3 bases and 1 base, with 6 bases remaining between them. Measured with immunoSEQ multiplex PCR; TCRdb has only the in-frame clones, and not every one. Of around 2.1 million clones in the sample, roughly 95% were seen once. Turning to this clone: What it binds is unknown.

The TCR originated in a young man in good health. The J gene is TRBJ1-1, the V gene TRBV7-9, with D unresolved. Sequenced input: naive CD4+ T cells sorted from blood. This sample's subset: CD45RA+ positively selected. As DNA, the CDR3 is TGTGCCAGCAGCTTCGAGAGGAACACTGAAGCTTTCTTT. Translation gives CASSFERNTEAFF.